This T cell receptor (beta chain) was documented in a study of cytotoxic CD8 clonotypes in ibrutinib-treated CLL (dated by TCRdb to the early 2020s). Concerning the study at large: In this cohort, about 15 patients were treatment-naive and about a dozen were relapsed/refractory, while around 17 had unmutated IGHV. Partial responses were observed in roughly 25 patients and complete responses in 2; after a median follow-up of around 64 months, remission was maintained in around 14 patients and progression was observed in about twelve. The response samples were drawn at a median of approximately 11 months into treatment, with a range of roughly 6 to 40 months. An average of around 260,000 productive templates and some 99,000 productive rearrangements was obtained per sample. Of the approximately 86 participants in the trial, about 25 had longitudinal samples available. Cryopreserved peripheral blood mononuclear cells were obtained before treatment, at response, and at either sustained remission or disease progression. Patients were still on ibrutinib when every remission and progressive disease sample was collected.

Each clonotype received, on average, 10x coverage in deep resolution sequencing performed on a MiSeq, where the target depth lay between 1 in 1 million and 1 in 200,000 T cells. TCR beta libraries were generated with the immunoSEQ hsTCRB Kit. On the authors' methods: The data were analyzed with ImmunoSEQ Analyzer and ImmunoSEQ Data Assistant, and V, D and J gene assignments followed IMGT definitions. Clonality, which ranges from 0 to 1, was calculated as one minus the normalized Shannon entropy of productive rearrangement frequencies. Only overrepresented clonotypes making up at least 0.05% of the repertoire of each patient were included in the public clonotype analysis. Around 12 age-matched healthy donor repertoires from immuneACCESS were used as controls for clonality. Imported from immuneACCESS, the table was reduced by TCRdb to in-frame sequences with V and J called. These copies leave out some clones; in studies compared against another copy, an unresolved V gene accounts for under half, and the cause of the remainder is not known. V and J calls and clone size come straight from that table; D and trimming were deduced from the DNA. A total of roughly 180,000 clones appear in this sample, approximately 84% of them only once. The ten largest clones represent roughly 4.6% of the sample.

The time point label, as the study defines it: approximately 2 years on ibrutinib. For TCR beta library preparation, 1.5 to 2 micrograms of genomic DNA were extracted from the cryopreserved PBMCs. Longitudinal blood samples from CLL patients on ibrutinib monotherapy underwent high-throughput TCR beta sequencing. The patients took part in an open-label, single-center phase 2 trial of ibrutinib monotherapy. Trimming leaves V shorter by 4 bases and J shorter by 6 bases, with the junction holding 3 bases beyond the gene matches. From its cysteine to its phenylalanine, the CDR3 spans 14 amino acids. Only the CDR3 part of the read is kept: 42 bases, read in frame from the first base. Points the paper makes about the study in general: Public clonotypes were rare and either shrank or stayed stable during treatment, and the rise in clonality at ibrutinib response reflected expansion of private clonotypes. Baseline clonality exceeded that of age-matched healthy donors and correlated strongly with circulating CD8+ T-cell counts. Sampling times were not matched between patients in sustained remission and patients whose disease was progressing, and lymph node repertoires were not examined. Clonality rose at ibrutinib response, remained stable during sustained remission, and dropped back toward baseline at progression.

This clone has a single count. Its antigen is currently not known. Within one base of it there is no much larger clone, and no base qualities were kept. The rearrangement combines TRBV23-1 with TRBJ1-4; TRBD1 lines up with 9 middle nucleotides. TRBV23-1 is noted as an ORF with a role that remains uncertain. The sequence was collected from a human donor with chronic lymphocytic leukemia. The specimen comprised PBMCs, sampled after 24 months of ibrutinib treatment. The DNA sequence follows: TGCGCCAGCAGTCGTAGGGACAGGGATGAAAAACTGTTTTTT. Its protein product is CASSRRDRDEKLFF.